There are many counts of the clone carrying this TCR beta chain. Individual cDNA molecules carried attached unique molecular identifiers. Each CDR3 protein gets one entry after TCRdb re-called the 5' RACE reads with MiXCR. The sample has roughly 100,000 distinct CDR3 sequences; 13% are singletons. The data are from a study of early T cells in non-severe SARS-CoV-2 infection. Study-level information: The input, bulk RNA from unsorted whole blood, was sequenced, and chains were unpaired.

The CDR3 covers 13 residues. V was trimmed by 1 base and J by 6 bases, leaving 12 bases between them. Germline CDR1 DFQATT, CDR2 SNEGSKA (reference sequence). This TCR derives from an adult who was a healthcare worker with PCR-confirmed SARS-CoV-2 infection or an uninfected control (not recorded which). This sequence joins TRBV20-1 and TRBJ1-2; perhaps TRBD1 as D (5 bases). The sample taken for sequencing was whole blood. The CDR3 loop reads CSARAQGAHGYTF. The CDR3 nucleotides are TGCAGTGCTAGAGCGCAGGGCGCCCATGGCTACACCTTC.